The 32 T cell receptor beta chains in this list originate from one sample, sequenced in a study of blood T cell repertoires in COVID-19. Repertoires were generated with immunoSEQ multiplex PCR, while TCRdb's copy carries only in-frame clones and drops some. The table has 95,000 to 100,000 clones, roughly 89% seen once; the top ten hold roughly 4.2%. The sample consisted of peripheral blood. The receptor source for this set is a human donor with COVID-19, enrolled during active disease. The donor label of this sample is uncertain.

The rearrangement uses TRBV3-1 (or the pseudogene TRBV3-2) and TRBJ2-6; 7 bases are shared with TRBD2. Germline V CDR1 and CDR2: LGHDT, YNNKEL (reference sequence). The CDR3 extends over 18 amino acids. The J segment lost 0 bases and the V segment lost 1 base, leaving 6 bases of the junction unmatched. Written as DNA, the CDR3 is TGTGCCAGCAGCCAAGTTGCTAGCGGAGGCTCTGGGGCCAACGTCCTGACTTTC. Its protein product is CASSQVASGGSGANVLTF.

The chain employs TRBV5-4 and TRBJ2-5; possible D gene TRBD1, 6 bases. Trimming cost V 0 bases and J 2 bases, with 11 bases left between them. CDR3 length: 15 residues. Germline values: CDR1 SGHNT, CDR2 YYREEE (reference sequence). This chain's CDR3 is CASSLAPGAQETQYF. Here the CDR3 DNA reads TGTGCCAGCAGCTTGGCCCCAGGGGCGCAAGAGACCCAGTACTTC.

In this sample, this clone turned up once. This chain uses TRBV7-2 with TRBJ1-5, with TRBD1 as a possible D gene (6 bases). Germline lookup yields CDR1 SGHTA and CDR2 FQGNSA. CDR3 size: 14 residues. Trimming left V 6 bases short and J 6 bases short, with 15 bases between. CDR3 amino acids: CASRIQGPFQPQHF. The DNA of the CDR3 is TGTGCCAGCAGGATACAGGGTCCGTTTCAGCCCCAGCATTTT. Full variable domain (missing parts from reference TRBV7-2 and TRBJ1-5): GAGVSQSPSNKVTEKGKDVELRCDPISGHTALYWYRQSLGQGLEFLIYFQGNSAPDKSGLPSDRFSAERTGGSVSTLTIQRTQQEDSAVYLCASRIQGPFQPQHFGDGTRLSIL.

The V and J genes are TRBV2 and TRBJ1-1, with a weak D call TRBD1 (5 bases). Germline lookup yields CDR1 SNHLY and CDR2 FYNNEI. The CDR3 sequence is 14 residues long. Trimming took 3 bases from V and 4 from J, leaving 12 bases between them. Here the CDR3 DNA reads TGTGCCAGCAGTGACAGGGAGGGAAGCACTGAAGCTTTCTTT. It translates to CASSDREGSTEAFF.

The CDR3 region has the DNA TGCAGCGTTGACCGGGGACAGGGGGTCGGGGCAGATACGCAGTATTTT. This sequence encodes CSVDRGQGVGADTQYF. This chain links TRBV29-1 with TRBJ2-3; the match to TRBD1 covers 11 bases. Germline lookup yields CDR1 SQVTM and CDR2 ANQGSEA. After removal of 3 bases from V and 4 bases from J, the junction contained 9 bases not matched to a gene. This CDR3 comprises 16 residues.

The rearrangement uses TRBV5-6 and TRBJ1-2; 10 positions match TRBD1. CDR3 size: 16 residues. CDR1 and CDR2 (germline): SGHDT, YYEEEE. The trim removed 0 bases at V and 2 bases at J, leaving 4 bases unmatched. The CDR3 DNA follows: TGTGCCAGCAGCTTGGAGGGGACAGGGGCCAACTATGGCTACACCTTC. Its protein is CASSLEGTGANYGYTF.

This chain joins TRBV5-1 and TRBJ1-1, with 7 bases identical to TRBD1. Trimming took 3 bases from V and 8 from J; bases not matched to a gene: 4. The CDR3 runs 12 residues. The V gene's germline CDR1 is SGHRS and CDR2 YFSETQ. Here the CDR3 DNA reads TGCGCCAGCAGCTCACGGGACAGCGAAGCTTTCTTT. This sequence encodes CASSSRDSEAFF.

The sample holds a few counts of this clone. This chain joins TRBV6-5 and TRBJ1-1, with TRBD1 matching over 9 bases. This CDR3 is 14 amino acids long. Trimming cost V 6 bases and J 5 bases; bases outside gene matches: 7. The V gene's germline CDR1 is MNHEY and CDR2 SVGAGI. The CDR3 sequence: CASSKQGARTEAFF. Here the CDR3 DNA reads TGTGCCAGCAGCAAACAGGGGGCTAGGACTGAAGCTTTCTTT.

The V gene is TRBV5-1, the J gene TRBJ2-7; D call uncertain. The CDR3 extends over 12 amino acids. Germline lookup yields CDR1 SGHRS and CDR2 YFSETQ. V was trimmed by 4 bases and J by 1 base, leaving 6 bases between them. CDR3 nucleotide sequence: TGCGCCAGCAGCGGGCAGTCCTACGAGCAGTACTTC. Amino acid sequence: CASSGQSYEQYF.

The chain employs TRBV30 and TRBJ1-5, with D unclear. This CDR3 has 13 amino acids. The V gene's germline CDR1 is GTSNPN and CDR2 SVGIG (reference sequence). Deletions cut 4 bases from V and 5 bases from J, with 12 bases between. CDR3 protein: CAWNLGVDQPQHF. CDR3 nucleotide sequence: TGTGCCTGGAACCTCGGGGTAGATCAGCCCCAGCATTTT. Combining the CDR3 with reference TRBV30 and TRBJ1-5 gives the whole variable domain SQTIHQWPATLVQPVGSPLSLECTVEGTSNPNLYWYRQAAGRGLQLLFYSVGIGQISSEVPQNLSASRPQDRQFILSSKKLLLSDSGFYLCAWNLGVDQPQHFGDGTRLSIL.

CDR3 region: CASSLDHGVPNIQYF. CDR3 in DNA: TGTGCCAGCAGCTTAGATCACGGGGTTCCGAACATTCAGTACTTC. The chain has TRBV11-3 and TRBJ2-4; TRBD2 might be the D (5 bases). Per germline, CDR1 SGHNT and CDR2 YENEEA. The CDR3 covers 15 residues. V was clipped by 0 bases and J by 7 bases, with 13 bases between them.

The chain recombines TRBV5-1 with TRBJ1-1, with TRBD1 as a possible D gene (6 bases). The CDR3 length is 13 residues. Germline V gene lookup returns CDR1 SGHRS and CDR2 YFSETQ. V shed 4 bases and J shed 5 bases, with 12 bases lying between them. Written as DNA, the CDR3 is TGCGCCAGCAGCGGAAACAGGGATACTGAAGCTTTCTTT. Translation: CASSGNRDTEAFF. The full variable domain, its missing parts supplied by reference TRBV5-1 and TRBJ1-1, is KAGVTQTPRYLIKTRGQQVTLSCSPISGHRSVSWYQQTPGQGLQFLFEYFSETQRNKGNFPGRFSGRQFSNSRSEMNVSTLELGDSALYLCASSGNRDTEAFFGQGTRLTVV.

The table lists this clone with a count of one. V and J are TRBV7-9 and TRBJ1-1; 10 positions agree with TRBD1. Germline values: CDR1 SEHNR, CDR2 FQNEAQ (reference sequence). This CDR3 is built from 16 residues. Trimming removed 4 bases from V and 1 base from J; junction bases left unmatched: 6. The chain's CDR3 is CASSYATGGWNTEAFF. For the CDR3, the DNA is TGTGCCAGCAGCTACGCGACAGGGGGCTGGAACACTGAAGCTTTCTTT.

Here the CDR3 reads CASSDTGDDGYTF. The CDR3 DNA reads TGTGCCAGCAGTGACACAGGGGATGATGGCTACACCTTC. The chain uses TRBV6-1 and TRBJ1-2, with 7 bases fitting TRBD1. This CDR3 region has 13 residues. In germline, CDR1 is MNHNS, CDR2 SASEGT. V gave up 3 bases and J gave up 6 bases; unmatched junction bases: 4.

This clone was seen only a few times. V usage is TRBV27 and J usage is TRBJ2-1; the D gene is possibly TRBD1 (5 bases). The germline V and J ends were trimmed by 2 bases and 7 bases, with 9 bases remaining between them. Germline lookup yields CDR1 MNHEY and CDR2 SMNVEV (reference sequence). This CDR3 is 13 amino acids long. This chain's CDR3 is CASSLNRGNEQFF. DNA for the CDR3: TGTGCCAGCAGTTTAAATAGGGGAAATGAGCAGTTCTTC.

CDR3 sequence (DNA): TGTGCCAGCAGCTTACAGGGAAGCCCGGAAAACACCATATATTTT. Its translation: CASSLQGSPENTIYF. J is TRBJ1-3 and V is TRBV7-9; TRBD1 is a possible D gene (5 bases). V was trimmed by 2 bases and J by 6 bases, leaving 14 bases between them. The CDR3 loop spans 15 amino acids. The germline V gene encodes CDR1 SEHNR and CDR2 FQNEAQ (reference sequence). Complete variable domain (other parts from reference TRBV7-9 and TRBJ1-3): DTGVSQNPRHKITKRGQNVTFRCDPISEHNRLYWYRQTLGQGPEFLTYFQNEAQLEKSRLLSDRFSAERPKGSFSTLEIQRTEQGDSAMYLCASSLQGSPENTIYFGEGSWLTVV.

The rearrangement uses TRBV10-3 and TRBJ2-7; a possible D gene is TRBD2 (5 bases). Germline lookup yields CDR1 ENHRY and CDR2 SYGVKD. Trimming removed 0 bases at V and 6 bases at J, with 9 bases between. This CDR3 spans 13 amino acids. CDR3 residues: CAISESPAAEQYF. CDR3 DNA sequence: TGTGCCATCAGTGAGTCGCCAGCGGCCGAGCAGTACTTC.

This chain connects TRBV5-4 to TRBJ2-7; 7 nucleotides match TRBD1. V dropped 2 bases and J dropped 5; count of bases not matched to a gene: 4. Germline V gene data show CDR1 as SGHNT and CDR2 as YYREEE (reference sequence). The CDR3 is made up of 13 amino acids. CDR3 coding DNA: TGTGCCAGCAGCTTACAGGGGTATGACGAGCAGTACTTC. Residues: CASSLQGYDEQYF.

V usage is TRBV6-5 and J usage is TRBJ1-4; D remains ambiguous. V was clipped by 0 bases and J by 2 bases, with 7 bases between them. CDR1 is MNHEY, CDR2 SVGAGI, per germline. This CDR3 is 15 amino acids long. The CDR3 sequence: CASSYSGRTNEKLFF. For the CDR3, the DNA is TGTGCCAGCAGTTACTCAGGGAGGACTAATGAAAAACTGTTTTTT.

The rearrangement joins TRBV18 to TRBJ2-3; TRBD1 matches at 8 bases. Unmatched junction bases numbered 7, after V lost 0 bases and J lost 5 bases. The CDR3 length is 16 residues. CDR1 KGHSH and CDR2 LQKENI come from the germline V gene. CDR3 bases: TGTGCCAGCTCACCACCGGGCAGGGGGCAGGGAGATACGCAGTATTTT. Protein sequence: CASSPPGRGQGDTQYF.

For this clone: At the DNA level, this CDR3 is encoded by other sequences in the same sample as well. This sequence joins TRBV27 and TRBJ2-5, with TRBD1 matching over 8 bases. V lost 4 bases, J lost 3 bases, and 4 bases stayed unmatched. Germline V gene lookup returns CDR1 MNHEY and CDR2 SMNVEV (reference sequence). CDR3 length equals 14 residues. The CDR3 spells CASSSLTGEETQYF. The DNA of the CDR3 is TGTGCCAGCAGTTCGCTGACAGGGGAAGAGACCCAGTACTTC.

This clone was seen a single time. The chain links TRBV5-1 to TRBJ2-5, with D perhaps TRBD2 (5 bases). The J call may be incorrect, as the DNA end agrees better with TRBJ2-7. CDR1 and CDR2 (germline): SGHRS, YFSETQ. CDR3 length: 13 residues. The CDR3 spells CASSPRGSYEQYF. The CDR3 nucleotides are TGCGCCAGCAGCCCCCGAGGGTCCTACGAGCAGTACTTC.

The chain combines TRBV6-5 with TRBJ1-6, with D possibly matching TRBD1 (5 bases). The germline V gene encodes CDR1 MNHEY and CDR2 SVGAGI. The CDR3 length is 15 residues. Trimming pared 6 bases from V and 5 bases from J, leaving 14 bases between. The chain's CDR3 is CASRRGPGDNSPLHF. The CDR3 nucleotides are TGTGCCAGCAGGAGGGGTCCGGGGGATAATTCACCCCTCCACTTT.

The J gene is TRBJ1-2, the V gene TRBV7-9; D not resolved. The germline V gene has CDR1 SEHNR and CDR2 FQNEAQ (reference sequence). This CDR3 is 15 amino acids long. Trimming stripped 1 base from V and 4 bases from J, with 13 bases between. CDR3 bases: TGTGCCAGCAGCTTAGAGTGGGCGACGCGCTATGGCTACACCTTC. Protein: CASSLEWATRYGYTF.

This chain uses TRBV3-1 (or the pseudogene TRBV3-2) with TRBJ2-2; TRBD2 aligns across 7 bases. J was trimmed by 2 bases and V by 4 bases; bases with no gene match: 1. The CDR3 covers 14 residues. Germline lookup yields CDR1 LGHDT and CDR2 YNNKEL (reference sequence). Here the CDR3 reads CASSLGLNTGELFF. The CDR3 DNA is TGTGCCAGCAGCCTGGGACTAAACACCGGGGAGCTGTTTTTT.

This clone occurred once. J is TRBJ2-1 and V is TRBV6-2 or TRBV6-3, with 12 nucleotides matching TRBD1. This CDR3 has 19 residues. The junction had 13 bases not matched to a gene; V was cut back by 0 bases and J by 7 bases. Germline lookup yields CDR1 MNHEY and CDR2 SVGEGT. The CDR3 DNA sequence: TGTGCCAGCAGTTACTCCGGGACAGGGGGCGGGAGAAGAGGAAATGAGCAGTTCTTC. Translating it yields CASSYSGTGGGRRGNEQFF.

The V and J genes are TRBV11-3 and TRBJ2-7, with D possibly being TRBD1 (6 bases). The V end was cut by 3 bases, the J end by 6 bases, with 24 bases between. Germline CDR1 reads SGHNT; CDR2 reads YENEEA. The CDR3 is 17 amino acids. CDR3 residues: CASSFLAGETFSGEQYF. The CDR3 DNA follows: TGTGCCAGCAGCTTTTTAGCAGGGGAAACCTTTTCCGGCGAGCAGTACTTC.

J is TRBJ1-1 and V is TRBV29-1, with TRBD1 matching 7 bases. Germline CDR1 and CDR2: SQVTM and ANQGSEA. The V gene end was trimmed by 7 bases and the J gene end by 0 bases; junction bases not matched to a gene: 8. This CDR3 has 14 residues. This chain's CDR3 is CSAGQFNMNTEAFF. CDR3 sequence (DNA): TGCAGCGCGGGACAGTTCAACATGAACACTGAAGCTTTCTTT.

The chain couples TRBV9 to TRBJ2-2; no clear D. The CDR3 covers 15 residues. Trimming shortened V by 4 bases and J by 2 bases, and 12 bases separated the two germline ends. Per germline, CDR1 SGDLS and CDR2 YYNGEE. CDR3 coding DNA: TGTGCCAGCAGCCCTCGACGGAGTAACACCGGGGAGCTGTTTTTT. This translates into CASSPRRSNTGELFF.

In its sample, this clone was seen a few times. The V and J genes are TRBV29-1 and TRBJ1-2; D gene ambiguous. The CDR3 consists of 10 residues. The germline V gene has CDR1 SQVTM and CDR2 ANQGSEA. The germline V and J ends were trimmed by 2 bases and 6 bases, with 4 bases remaining between them. CDR3 nucleotides: TGCAGCGTTGAACAGGATGGCTACACCTTC. This encodes CSVEQDGYTF.

This chain connects TRBV18 to TRBJ2-1; 12 nucleotides agree with TRBD2. The CDR3 spans 15 residues. Trimming cost V 2 bases and J 7 bases; bases outside gene matches: 3. Germline lookup yields CDR1 KGHSH and CDR2 LQKENI. CDR3 in amino acids: CASSPTTSGGNEQFF. CDR3 sequence (DNA): TGTGCCAGCTCACCAACGACTAGCGGGGGAAATGAGCAGTTCTTC.

The rearrangement joins TRBV4-1 to TRBJ2-2; D is possibly TRBD1 (5 bases). Germline loops: CDR1 MGHRA, CDR2 YSYEKL. V lost 4 bases, J lost 6 bases, and 18 bases lay in between. This CDR3 is 16 amino acids long. CDR3 amino acids: CASSRQGRGDAGELFF. CDR3 nucleotides: TGCGCCAGCAGCCGTCAGGGCCGCGGAGACGCCGGGGAGCTGTTTTTT.